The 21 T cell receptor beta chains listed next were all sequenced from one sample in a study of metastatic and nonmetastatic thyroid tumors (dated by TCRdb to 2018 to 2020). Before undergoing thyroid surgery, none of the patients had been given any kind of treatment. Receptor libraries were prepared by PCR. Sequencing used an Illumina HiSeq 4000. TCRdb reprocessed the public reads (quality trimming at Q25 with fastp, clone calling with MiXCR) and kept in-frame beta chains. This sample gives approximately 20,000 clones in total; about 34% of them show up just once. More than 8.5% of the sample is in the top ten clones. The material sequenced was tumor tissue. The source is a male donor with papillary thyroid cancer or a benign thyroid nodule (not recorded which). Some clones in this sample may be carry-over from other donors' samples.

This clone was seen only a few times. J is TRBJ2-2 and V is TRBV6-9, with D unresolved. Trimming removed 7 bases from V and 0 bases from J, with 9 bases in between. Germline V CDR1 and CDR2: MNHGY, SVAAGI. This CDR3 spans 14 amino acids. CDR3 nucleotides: TGTGCCAGCATTGGAACAGCGAACACCGGGGAGCTGTTTTTT. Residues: CASIGTANTGELFF.

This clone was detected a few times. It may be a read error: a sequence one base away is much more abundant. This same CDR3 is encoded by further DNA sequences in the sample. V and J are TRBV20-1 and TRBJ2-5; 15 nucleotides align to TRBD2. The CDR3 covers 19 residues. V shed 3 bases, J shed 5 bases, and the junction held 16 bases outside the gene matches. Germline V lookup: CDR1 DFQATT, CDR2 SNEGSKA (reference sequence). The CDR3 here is CSARGDPGLAGGPGETQYF. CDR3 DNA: TGCAGTGCTAGGGGGGACCCAGGACTAGCGGGAGGGCCGGGGGAGACCCAGTACTTC.

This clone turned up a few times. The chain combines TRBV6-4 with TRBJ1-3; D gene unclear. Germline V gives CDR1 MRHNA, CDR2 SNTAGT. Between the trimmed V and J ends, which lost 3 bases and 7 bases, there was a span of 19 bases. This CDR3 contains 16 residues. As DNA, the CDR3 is TGTGCCAGCAGTGAATTGGGTCATTCTCTGGGGAACACCATATATTTT. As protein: CASSELGHSLGNTIYF.

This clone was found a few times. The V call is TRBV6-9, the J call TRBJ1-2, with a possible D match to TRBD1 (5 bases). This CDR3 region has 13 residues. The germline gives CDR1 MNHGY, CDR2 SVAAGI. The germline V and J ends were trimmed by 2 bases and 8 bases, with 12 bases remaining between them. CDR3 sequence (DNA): TGTGCCAGCAGTTATAGAGGGGACGGGGGCTACACCTTC. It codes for CASSYRGDGGYTF.

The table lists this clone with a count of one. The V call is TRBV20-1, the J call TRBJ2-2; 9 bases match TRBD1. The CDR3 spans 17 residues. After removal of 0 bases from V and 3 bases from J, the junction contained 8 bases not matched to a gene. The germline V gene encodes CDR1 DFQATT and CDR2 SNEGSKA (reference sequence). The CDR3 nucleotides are TGCAGTGCTAGAGATGGTAGGACAGGGGTGTACACCGGGGAGCTGTTTTTT. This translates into CSARDGRTGVYTGELFF.

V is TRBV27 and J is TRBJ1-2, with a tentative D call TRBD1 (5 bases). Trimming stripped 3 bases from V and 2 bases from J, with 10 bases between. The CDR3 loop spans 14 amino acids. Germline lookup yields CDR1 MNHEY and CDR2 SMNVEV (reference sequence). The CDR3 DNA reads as TGTGCCAGCAGTTTCATCGGGGGAAACTATGGCTACACCTTC. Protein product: CASSFIGGNYGYTF.

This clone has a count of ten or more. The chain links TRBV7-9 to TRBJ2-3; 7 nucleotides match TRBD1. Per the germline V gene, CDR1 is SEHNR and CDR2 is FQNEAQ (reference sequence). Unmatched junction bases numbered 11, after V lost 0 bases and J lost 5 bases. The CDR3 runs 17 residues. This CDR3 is CASSLAIGTVGGDTQYF. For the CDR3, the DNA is TGTGCCAGCAGCTTAGCTATCGGGACAGTTGGAGGAGATACGCAGTATTTT.

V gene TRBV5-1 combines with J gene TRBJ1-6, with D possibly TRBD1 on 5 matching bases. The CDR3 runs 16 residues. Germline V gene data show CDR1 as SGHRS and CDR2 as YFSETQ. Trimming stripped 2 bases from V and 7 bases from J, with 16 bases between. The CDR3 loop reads CASSLRGDGGNSPLHF. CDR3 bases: TGCGCCAGCAGCTTAAGGGGAGACGGCGGGAATTCACCCCTCCACTTT.

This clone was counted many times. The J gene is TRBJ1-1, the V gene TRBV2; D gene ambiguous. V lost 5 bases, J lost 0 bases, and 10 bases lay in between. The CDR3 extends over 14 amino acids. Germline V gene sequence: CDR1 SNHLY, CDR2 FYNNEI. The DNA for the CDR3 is TGTGCCAGCAGTATTACGACCCTGAACACTGAAGCTTTCTTT. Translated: CASSITTLNTEAFF.

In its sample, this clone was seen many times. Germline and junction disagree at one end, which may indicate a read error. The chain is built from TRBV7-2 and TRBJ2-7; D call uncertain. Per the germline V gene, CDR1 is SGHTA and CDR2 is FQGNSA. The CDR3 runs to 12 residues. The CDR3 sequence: CANSSNDYEQYF. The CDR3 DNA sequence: TGTGCCAACAGCTCCAACGATTACGAGCAGTACTTC.

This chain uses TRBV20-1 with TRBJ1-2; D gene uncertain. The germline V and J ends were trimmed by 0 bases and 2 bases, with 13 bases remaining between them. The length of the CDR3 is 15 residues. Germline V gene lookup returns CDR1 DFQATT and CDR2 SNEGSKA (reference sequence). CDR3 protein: CSARDPGTANYGYTF. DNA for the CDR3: TGCAGTGCTAGAGATCCAGGAACCGCGAACTATGGCTACACCTTC.

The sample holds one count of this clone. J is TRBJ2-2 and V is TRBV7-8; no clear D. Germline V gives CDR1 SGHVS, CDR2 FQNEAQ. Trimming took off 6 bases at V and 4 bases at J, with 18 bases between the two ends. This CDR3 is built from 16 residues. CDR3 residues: CASSFKTGRTTGELFF. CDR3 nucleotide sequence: TGTGCCAGCAGTTTTAAAACCGGGCGTACCACCGGGGAGCTGTTTTTT.

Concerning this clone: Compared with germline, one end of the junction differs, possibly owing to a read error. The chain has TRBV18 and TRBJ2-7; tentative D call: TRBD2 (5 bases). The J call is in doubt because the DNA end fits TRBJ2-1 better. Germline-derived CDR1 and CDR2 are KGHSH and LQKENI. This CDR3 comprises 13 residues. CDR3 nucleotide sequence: TGTGCCAGGTCACCACCTAGCTCCTACGTGCAGTTCTTC. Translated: CARSPPSSYVQFF.

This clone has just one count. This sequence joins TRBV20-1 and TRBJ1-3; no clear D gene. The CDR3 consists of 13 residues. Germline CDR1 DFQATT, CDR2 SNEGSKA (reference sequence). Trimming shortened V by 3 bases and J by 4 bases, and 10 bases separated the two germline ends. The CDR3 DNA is TGCAGTGCTAGCTCAGATCTGGGAAACACCATATATTTT. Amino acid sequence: CSASSDLGNTIYF.

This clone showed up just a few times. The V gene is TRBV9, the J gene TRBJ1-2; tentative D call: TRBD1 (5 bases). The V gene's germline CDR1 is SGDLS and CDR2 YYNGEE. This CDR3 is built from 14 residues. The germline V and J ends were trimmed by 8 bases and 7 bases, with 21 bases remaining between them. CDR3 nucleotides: TGTGCCAGTGGGGCGGGTTCCTCGCCCAGTGGCTACACCTTC. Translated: CASGAGSSPSGYTF.

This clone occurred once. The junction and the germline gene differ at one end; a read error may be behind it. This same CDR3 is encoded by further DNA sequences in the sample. The CDR3 loop reads CASSERTGPFLSYGYNF. CDR3 bases: TGTGCCAGCAGTGAAAGGACAGGACCGTTTCTTTCCTATGGATACAACTTC. V usage is TRBV6-1 and J usage is TRBJ1-2, with TRBD1 matching over 7 bases. Germline assignment: CDR1 MNHNS and CDR2 SASEGT. This CDR3 comprises 17 residues.

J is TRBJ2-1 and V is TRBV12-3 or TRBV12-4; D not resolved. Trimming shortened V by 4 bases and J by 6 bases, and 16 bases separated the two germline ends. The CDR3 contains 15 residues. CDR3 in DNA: TGTGCCAGCAGTTCGCCGGGCAGGTATGGCAATGAGCAGTTCTTC. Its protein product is CASSSPGRYGNEQFF.

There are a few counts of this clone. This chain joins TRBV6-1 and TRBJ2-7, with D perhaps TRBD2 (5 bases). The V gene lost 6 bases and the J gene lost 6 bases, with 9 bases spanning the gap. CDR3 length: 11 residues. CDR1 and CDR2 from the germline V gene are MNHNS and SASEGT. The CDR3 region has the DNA TGTGCCAGCAGGAACGGGGTCGAGCAGTACTTC. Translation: CASRNGVEQYF.

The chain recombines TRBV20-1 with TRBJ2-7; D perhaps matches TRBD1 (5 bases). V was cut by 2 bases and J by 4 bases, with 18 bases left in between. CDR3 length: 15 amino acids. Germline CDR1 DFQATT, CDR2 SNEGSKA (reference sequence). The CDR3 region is CSARRRDRAKYEQYF. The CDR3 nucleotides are TGCAGTGCTAGACGCCGTGACAGAGCAAAGTACGAGCAGTACTTC.

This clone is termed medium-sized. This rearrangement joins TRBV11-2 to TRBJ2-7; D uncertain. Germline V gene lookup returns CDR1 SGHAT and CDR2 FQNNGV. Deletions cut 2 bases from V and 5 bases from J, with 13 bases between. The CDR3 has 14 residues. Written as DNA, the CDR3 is TGTGCCAGCAGCTTAAGCGTCAGTGCGGACGAGCAGTACTTC. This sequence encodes CASSLSVSADEQYF. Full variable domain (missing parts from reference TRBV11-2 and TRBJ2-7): EAGVAQSPRYKIIEKRQSVAFWCNPISGHATLYWYQQILGQGPKLLIQFQNNGVVDDSQLPKDRFSAERLKGVDSTLKIQPAKLEDSAVYLCASSLSVSADEQYFGPGTRLTVT.

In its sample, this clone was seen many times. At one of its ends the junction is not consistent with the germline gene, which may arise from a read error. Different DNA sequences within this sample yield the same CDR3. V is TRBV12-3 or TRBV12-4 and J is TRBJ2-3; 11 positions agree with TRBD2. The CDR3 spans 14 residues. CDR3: CASSLAGGLDTQYF. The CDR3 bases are TGTGCCAGCAGCTTAGCGGGAGGGCTCGATACGCAGTATTTT.